A selection of T cell receptor beta chains follows, all from one sample in a study of beta chain features in type 1 diabetes. TCRdb keeps only in-frame clones here, not all; method: immunoSEQ multiplex PCR. The top ten clones hold 0.44% of a sample with roughly 300,000 clones, 6.5% to 10% of them seen once. Sequenced input: central memory CD4+ T cells from blood. All receptors derive from a woman younger than 30 in good health. Each CDR3 is given with its conserved first and last residue. Fields, in order: V gene, J gene, D gene, clone size, CDR3 DNA, CDR3 protein. The D gene is left open where the match is weak. A row's size may be missing; if present it is once, few, many or a size class.

>TRBV10-1|TRBJ2-7|.|few
TGCGCCAGCAGCCCCTGGGGGTCATCCTACGAGCAGTACTTC
CASSPWGSSYEQYF
>TRBV11-2|TRBJ1-1|.|.
TGTGCCAGCAGCTCACAGGGACATCAGAACACTGAAGCTTTCTTT
CASSSQGHQNTEAFF
>TRBV28|TRBJ1-3|.|.
TGTGCCAGCAGTCTCTCACCTGGCAGCCAAGGGGGATTCTCTGGAAACACCATATATTTT
CASSLSPGSQGGFSGNTIYF
>TRBV18|TRBJ2-7|.|.
TGTGCCAGCTCACCACCCGCAGGGTCATACGAGCAGTACTTC
CASSPPAGSYEQYF
>TRBV11-2|TRBJ2-1|TRBD2|.
TGTGCCAGCAGCTTAGATTATGTTGGGACTAGCGGGAGGAAGCAGTTCTTC
CASSLDYVGTSGRKQFF
>TRBV11-2|TRBJ2-7|.|few
TGTGCCAGCAGCCCAGGCCCCGAATACGAGCAGTACTTC
CASSPGPEYEQYF
>TRBV7-2|TRBJ2-7|TRBD2|many
TGTGCCAGCAGCTTAGAGCACCTAGCGGGAGATCGTGAGCAGTACTTC
CASSLEHLAGDREQYF
>TRBV27|TRBJ1-5|.|.
TGTGCCAGCAGTTTTATTCAGCCCCAGCATTTT
CASSFIQPQHF
>TRBV5-4|TRBJ2-1|TRBD1|.
TGTGCCAGCAGCTTGGTTGGGCAGGGGGCACGGAGGAGCAATGAGCAGTTCTTC
CASSLVGQGARRSNEQFF
>TRBV4-3|TRBJ2-1|.|.
TGCGCCAGCAGCCAAGACCCAGCGGTCTCCTACAATGAGCAGTTCTTC
CASSQDPAVSYNEQFF
>TRBV27|TRBJ1-2|.|few
TGTGCCAGCAGACTACAGGGATCTAACTATGGCTACACCTTC
CASRLQGSNYGYTF
>TRBV10-3|TRBJ2-1|.|few
TGTGCCATCAGTGTTAGCCAGACAGGAAACAATGAGCAGTTCTTC
CAISVSQTGNNEQFF
>TRBV18|TRBJ2-5|.|few
TGTGCCAGCTCACAAACGGAGACCCAGTACTTC
CASSQTETQYF
>TRBV10-3|TRBJ2-1|TRBD2|many
TGTGCCATCGGGAGGGAAGTTTACAATGAGCAGTTCTTC
CAIGREVYNEQFF
>TRBV6-5|TRBJ2-2|TRBD1|.
TGTGCCAGCAGTTACGGGACAGACACCGGGGAGCTGTTTTTT
CASSYGTDTGELFF
>TRBV4-2|TRBJ2-3|.|.
TGTGCCAGCAGCCAAGAGTTGGCGCGCACAGATACGCAGTATTTT
CASSQELARTDTQYF
>TRBV5-1|TRBJ2-5|TRBD1|.
TGCGCCAGCAGCTGGGGGACAGGGGAAGAGACCCAGTACTTC
CASSWGTGEETQYF
>TRBV7-9|TRBJ2-1|.|few
TGTGCCAGCAGCTTACAGGGTCCGAATGAGCAGTTCTTC
CASSLQGPNEQFF
>TRBV4-3|TRBJ2-3|.|many
TGCGCCAGCAGCCAAACCCAGGGGACGCAGTATTTT
CASSQTQGTQYF
>TRBV5-1|TRBJ1-1|.|.
TGCGCCAGCAGCTTGGCGGGGGGCGCCGGGACTGAAGCTTTCTTT
CASSLAGGAGTEAFF
>TRBV28|TRBJ2-5|.|.
TGTGCCAGCAGTTTCAGGGACCCCCAAGAGACCCAGTACTTC
CASSFRDPQETQYF
>TRBV30|TRBJ2-1|.|few
TGTGCCTGGAGTGTAGTCGGGATCTCCTACAATGAGCAGTTCTTC
CAWSVVGISYNEQFF
>TRBV7-2|TRBJ2-5|TRBD2|.
TGTGCCAGCAGCTTGGTAGCGGGAGGGCAAGAGACCCAGTACTTC
CASSLVAGGQETQYF
>TRBV7-2|TRBJ1-2|TRBD1|few
TGTGCCAGCAGCACAACAGGGGTCGGGACTAACTATGGCTACACCTTC
CASSTTGVGTNYGYTF